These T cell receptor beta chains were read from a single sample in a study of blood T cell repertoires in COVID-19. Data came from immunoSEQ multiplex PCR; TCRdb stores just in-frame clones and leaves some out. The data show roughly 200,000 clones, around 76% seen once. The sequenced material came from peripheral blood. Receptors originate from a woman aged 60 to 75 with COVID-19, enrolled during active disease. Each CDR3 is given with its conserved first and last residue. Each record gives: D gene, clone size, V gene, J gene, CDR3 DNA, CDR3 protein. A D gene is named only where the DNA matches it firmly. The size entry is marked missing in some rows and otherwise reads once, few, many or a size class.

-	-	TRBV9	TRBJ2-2	TGTGCCAGCAGCGGCCCCGGACTCACCGGGGAGCTGTTTTTT	CASSGPGLTGELFF
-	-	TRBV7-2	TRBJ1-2	TGTGCCAGCAGCCCCGCGTTCTATGGCTACACCTTC	CASSPAFYGYTF
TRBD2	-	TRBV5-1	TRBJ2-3	TGCGCCAGCAGCCCCGACGGGGGGGCGAGTCTCCGGTATTTT	CASSPDGGASLRYF
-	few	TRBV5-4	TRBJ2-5	TGTGCCAGCAGCTTCGCCAGGGACTTCGGCCAAGAGACCCAGTACTTC	CASSFARDFGQETQYF
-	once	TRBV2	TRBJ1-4	TGTGCCAGCAGACAGTCAACTAATGAAAAACTGTTTTTT	CASRQSTNEKLFF
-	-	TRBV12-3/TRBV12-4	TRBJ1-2	TGTGCCAGCACCCGGCCAGGGCTATATGGCTACACCTTC	CASTRPGLYGYTF
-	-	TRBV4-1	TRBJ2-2	TGCGCCAGCAGCCAACAGGGGCTTCACACCGGGGAGCTGTTTTTT	CASSQQGLHTGELFF
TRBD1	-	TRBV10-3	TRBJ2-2	TGTGCCATCAGTGAGGGCAGGGGGCTCAACACCGGGGAGCTGTTTTTT	CAISEGRGLNTGELFF
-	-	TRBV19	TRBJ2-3	TGTGCCAGTAGTATAGGCCAGGGTACAGATACGCAGTATTTT	CASSIGQGTDTQYF
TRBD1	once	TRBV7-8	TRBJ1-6	TGTGCCAGCAGCCCGCGGACAGGGCGGATCGATTCACCCCTCCACTTT	CASSPRTGRIDSPLHF
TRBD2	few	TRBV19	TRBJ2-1	TGTGCCAGTAGCCTCGGGACTAGCGGGGGGCCGCGGCAGTTCTTC	CASSLGTSGGPRQFF
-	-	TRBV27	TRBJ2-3	TGTGCCAGCAGTTCCCAACTGACTGGGACAGATACGCAGTATTTT	CASSSQLTGTDTQYF
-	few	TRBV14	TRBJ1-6	TGTGCCAGCAGCCAAGAGGGGGCTGGTTCACCCCTCCACTTT	CASSQEGAGSPLHF
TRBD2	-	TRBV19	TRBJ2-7	TGTGCCAGTCATTCTGGCCTAGCGGGAAACGAGCAGTACTTC	CASHSGLAGNEQYF
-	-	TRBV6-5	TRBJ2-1	TGTGCCAGCAGTTACCCCTCATTGGGCCACTACAATGAGCAGTTCTTC	CASSYPSLGHYNEQFF
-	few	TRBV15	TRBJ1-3	TGTGCCACCAGCAGAGAAGGACAGCTTTCTGGAAACACCATATATTTT	CATSREGQLSGNTIYF
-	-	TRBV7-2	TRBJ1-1	TGTGCCAGCAGCTTAGTAAGGGGTACGAACACTGAAGCTTTCTTT	CASSLVRGTNTEAFF
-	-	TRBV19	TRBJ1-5	TGTGCCAGTAGTATAGTCTCTGGTTCACACGAGCCCCAGCATTTT	CASSIVSGSHEPQHF
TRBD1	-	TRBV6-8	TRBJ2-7	TGTGCCAGCAACAGGGGGCGCGAGCAGTACTTC	CASNRGREQYF
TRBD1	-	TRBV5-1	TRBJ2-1	TGCGCCAGCAGCCAGGACAGGGGGCATAATGAGCAGTTCTTC	CASSQDRGHNEQFF
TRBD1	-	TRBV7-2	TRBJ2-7	TGTGCCAGCAGACAGGGGGCCTGGGGTTACGAGCAGTACTTC	CASRQGAWGYEQYF
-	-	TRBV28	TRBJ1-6	TGTGCCAGCAGCCCTCCCGGGGGGCAACCCGCAAATTCACCCCTCCACTTT	CASSPPGGQPANSPLHF
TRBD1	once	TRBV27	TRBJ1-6	TGTGCCAGCAGTTCCCAGACAGGGAATAATTCACCCCTCCACTTT	CASSSQTGNNSPLHF
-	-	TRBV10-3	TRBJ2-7	TGTGCCATCAGTCCTACTCTAGTGAGACTCTCCTACGAGCAGTACTTC	CAISPTLVRLSYEQYF
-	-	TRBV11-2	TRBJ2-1	TGTGCCAGCAGCTTAGAGGGGGCCTTCAGCAATGAGCAGTTCTTC	CASSLEGAFSNEQFF
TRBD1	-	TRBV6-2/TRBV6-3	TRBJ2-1	TGTGCCAGCAGTCTACAGGGGGCCCCCTACAATGAGCAGTTCTTC	CASSLQGAPYNEQFF
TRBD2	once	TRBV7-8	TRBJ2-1	TGTGCCAGCAGCCGAGGACTAGAGGGTAATGAGCAGTTCTTC	CASSRGLEGNEQFF
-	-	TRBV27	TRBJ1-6	TGTGCCAGCAGTTTAGTCATGACAGCGAATTCACCCCTCCACTTT	CASSLVMTANSPLHF
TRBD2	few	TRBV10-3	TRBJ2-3	TGTGCCATCAGTACTAGCGGGAGATCGGGCACAGATACGCAGTATTTT	CAISTSGRSGTDTQYF
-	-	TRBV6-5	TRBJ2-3	TGTGCCAGCAGTTACTCGAGGTCCAGACCAGATACGCAGTATTTT	CASSYSRSRPDTQYF
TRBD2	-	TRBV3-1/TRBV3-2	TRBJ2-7	TGTGCCAGCAGCCATATAGCGGGCCTGCCTTTCCAAATCTTC	CASSHIAGLPFQIF
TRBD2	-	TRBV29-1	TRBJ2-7	TGCAGCGTAGGAGTTCGGGAGGCGCTGGGGGAGCAGTACTTC	CSVGVREALGEQYF
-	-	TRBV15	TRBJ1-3	TGTGCCACCAGCAGAGATCGCGGGGCCTCTGGAAACACCATATATTTT	CATSRDRGASGNTIYF
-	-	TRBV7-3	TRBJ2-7	TGTGCCAGCAGCCCCCGAGGAGGTCACCACGAGCAGTACTTC	CASSPRGGHHEQYF
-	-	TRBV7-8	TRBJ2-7	TGTGCCAGCAGCTTAGCGGGAGTAAGCTCCTACGAGCAGTACTTC	CASSLAGVSSYEQYF
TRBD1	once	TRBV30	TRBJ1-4	TGTGCCTGGACTGACCCCACTCTAGACAGGGTCAAGGAAAAACTGTTTTTT	CAWTDPTLDRVKEKLFF
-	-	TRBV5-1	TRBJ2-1	TGCGCCAGCAGCTTGTTGGGGGACACAATCTACAATGAGCAGTTCTTC	CASSLLGDTIYNEQFF
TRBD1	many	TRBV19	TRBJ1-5	TGTGCCAGTAGACTGTCCGGGACAGCGGGCAATCAGCCCCAGCATTTT	CASRLSGTAGNQPQHF
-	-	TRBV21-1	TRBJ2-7	TGTGCCAGCAGCAAATCAGACAGTAACGAGCAGTACTTC	CASSKSDSNEQYF
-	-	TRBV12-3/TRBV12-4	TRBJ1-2	TGTGCCAGCAGTTTACAGGGTAGCTATGGCTACACCTTC	CASSLQGSYGYTF
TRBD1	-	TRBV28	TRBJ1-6	TGTGCCAGCAGCCCAGGGGGACCTAATTCACCCCTCCACTTT	CASSPGGPNSPLHF
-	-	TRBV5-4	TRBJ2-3	TGTGCCAGCAGCTTGCAGGGTCCAGATACGCAGTATTTT	CASSLQGPDTQYF
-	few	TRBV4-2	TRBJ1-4	TGTGCCAGCAGCTACGAACCGCGAGGGTGGGAAAAACTGTTTTTT	CASSYEPRGWEKLFF
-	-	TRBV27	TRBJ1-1	TGTGCCAGCAGAGGAGAAGCTGGAGAAGCTTTCTTT	CASRGEAGEAFF
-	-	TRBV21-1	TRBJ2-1	TGTGCCAGCAGCAAAGTCCCGCTAGCGGATGATAATGAGCAGTTCTTC	CASSKVPLADDNEQFF
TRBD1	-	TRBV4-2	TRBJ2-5	TGTGCCAGCAGCCACGCCGGGACAGAGGAGACCCAGTACTTC	CASSHAGTEETQYF
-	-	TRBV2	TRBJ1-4	TGTGCCAGCAGTGAACGGGGTAATTTGTGGGAAAAACTGTTTTTT	CASSERGNLWEKLFF
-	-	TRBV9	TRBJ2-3	TGTGCCAGCAGCGTAGCAGGGTTTACAGATACGCAGTATTTT	CASSVAGFTDTQYF
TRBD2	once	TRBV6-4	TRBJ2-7	TGTGCCAGGACACTAGCGGGAGAGGGCTACCTCTCCTACGAGCAGTACTTC	CARTLAGEGYLSYEQYF
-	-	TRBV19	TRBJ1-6	TGTGCCAGTAGTATGGGTCAGGAAGGTTCACCCCTCCACTTT	CASSMGQEGSPLHF
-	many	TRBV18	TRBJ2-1	TGTGCCAGCTCACCATTGGAGTCCTACAATGAGCAGTTCTTC	CASSPLESYNEQFF
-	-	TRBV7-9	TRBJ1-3	TGTGCCAGCAGCTTAGGGGGAGCCGGAAACACCATATATTTT	CASSLGGAGNTIYF
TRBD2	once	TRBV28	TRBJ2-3	TGTGCCACCTCACGTAGCGGGAGGGCCTTGGATACGCAGTATTTT	CATSRSGRALDTQYF
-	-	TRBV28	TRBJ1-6	TGTGCCAGCCATAGCTCCTATAATTCACCCCTCCACTTT	CASHSSYNSPLHF
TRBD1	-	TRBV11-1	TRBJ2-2	TGTGCCAGCAGCTTAGCGACAGGGGGAGTCACCGGGGAGCTGTTTTTT	CASSLATGGVTGELFF